This T cell receptor (beta chain) derives from a study of human T cells and chemical hapten exposure. Across the whole study: Across samples, TCR yields varied, mostly owing to small differences in pooled library volumes.

Individual cDNA molecules received unique molecular identifiers in the library. TCRdb re-called the RACE reads with MiXCR, one entry per CDR3 protein. The table shows 62,000 or so distinct CDR3 sequences, with 9.5% to 13% occurring only once. V trimming: 5 bases; J trimming: 5 bases; junction bases outside the gene matches: 1. Germline V gene sequence: CDR1 SQVTM, CDR2 ANQGSEA. The CDR3 contains 11 residues. As to time point: pre-sensitization, week 0. Indicated treatment: therapeutic diphenylcyclopropenone sensitization with weekly scalp DPC. The sequencing used whole blood, collected in connection with sensitization to the hapten diphenylcyclopropenone (DPC). This sequence was found in a woman aged 45-65 years with alopecia areata. Some clones in this sample may be carry-over from other donors' samples. The rearrangement links TRBV29-1 to TRBJ2-7; 9 bases align to TRBD1. CDR3 protein: CSVRQGDEQYF. CDR3 sequence (DNA): TGCAGCGTTAGACAGGGGGACGAGCAGTACTTC.